This TCR beta chain originates from a study of T cells after yellow fever vaccination. Study-level findings and limits: Of the clonotypes, a small share occurred in both CD4 and CD8 compartments. The secondary response showed a weaker magnitude and a faster peak, day 5 versus 15.

They built TCR cDNA with 5'RACE template switching, a step that put in a universal primer site and UMIs. TCRdb itself ran the 5' RACE reads through MiXCR, one entry per CDR3 protein. The table records 450,000 to 550,000 distinct CDR3 sequences, less than 25% of them present only once. The table lists this clonotype with many counts. What it recognizes is unknown. The CDR3 spans 13 residues. V lost 3 bases, J lost 6 bases, and 3 bases stayed unmatched. The germline V gene has CDR1 SGHVS and CDR2 FQNEAQ. The genes are TRBV7-8 and TRBJ2-5; the match to TRBD1 covers 8 bases. The input for sequencing was PBMCs, taken more than 20 days after the first yellow fever vaccination. The clonotype was recovered from a man in his late teens or twenties who received the YFV17D yellow fever vaccine. The CDR3 is CASSFGQGKTQYF. As DNA, the CDR3 is TGTGCCAGCAGCTTTGGACAGGGAAAGACCCAGTACTTC.